This is a list of T cell receptor beta chains from one sample in a study of blood T cell repertoires in COVID-19. Here immunoSEQ multiplex PCR was the method, and the copy in TCRdb shows in-frame clones only, minus some. The sample records roughly 110,000 clones, approximately 85% being singletons. Material: peripheral blood. Source of these receptors: a man aged 70 or older with acute or convalescent COVID-19. Both conserved end residues are part of each CDR3. The D gene is left open where the match is weak. A clone size is listed for some rows: how often the clone was seen (once, few, many), or a class if it is expanded.

j_call v_call clone_size d_call cdr3_aa cdr3_nt
TRBJ1-6 TRBV6-2/TRBV6-3 - - CASSSSPELGSPLHF TGTGCCAGCAGTTCGAGCCCCGAGCTCGGTTCACCCCTCCACTTT
TRBJ1-2 TRBV6-5 - - CASTLLRGSGYTF TGTGCCAGCACTCTACTCAGGGGTTCTGGCTACACCTTC
TRBJ1-4 TRBV5-1 - - CASSRGFGEKLFF TGCGCCAGCAGCCGGGGGTTTGGGGAAAAACTGTTTTTT
TRBJ2-1 TRBV10-1 - TRBD2 CASSESWTSGRNGNEQFF TGCGCCAGCAGTGAGTCCTGGACTAGCGGGAGGAATGGGAATGAGCAGTTCTTC
TRBJ2-1 TRBV9 - TRBD2 CASSVSGSSYNEQFF TGTGCCAGCAGCGTGAGCGGGAGCTCCTACAATGAGCAGTTCTTC
TRBJ1-5 TRBV12-3/TRBV12-4 - TRBD1 CASSGTVPPQHF TGTGCCAGCAGTGGGACAGTTCCGCCCCAGCATTTT
TRBJ1-6 TRBV7-9 - TRBD1 CASRGQGSYNSPLHF TGTGCCAGCAGGGGACAGGGCTCCTATAATTCACCCCTCCACTTT
TRBJ2-3 TRBV5-1 - - CASSHDSSTDTQYF TGCGCCAGCAGCCACGACAGTAGCACAGATACGCAGTATTTT
TRBJ1-2 TRBV10-2 once - CASSGGGYTF TGCGCCAGCAGCGGGGGGGGCTACACCTTC
TRBJ2-1 TRBV9 - - CASSASGLGFSKQFF TGTGCCAGCAGCGCCTCGGGACTCGGATTTAGTAAGCAGTTCTTC
TRBJ1-1 TRBV6-5 - - CASSYSMQDTSVEAFF TGTGCCAGCAGTTACTCGATGCAGGACACATCTGTTGAAGCTTTCTTT
TRBJ2-7 TRBV5-4 - - CASSPQDTYEQYF TGTGCCAGCAGCCCCCAGGACACCTACGAGCAGTACTTC
TRBJ2-2 TRBV10-3 - - CAITISPDTGELFF TGTGCCATCACGATTTCCCCGGACACCGGGGAGCTGTTTTTT
TRBJ1-1 TRBV14 - - CASSQAGASRAFF TGTGCCAGCAGCCAAGCTGGAGCGTCAAGAGCTTTCTTT
TRBJ2-1 TRBV4-2 - TRBD2 CASSQVSAGAYNEQFF TGTGCCAGCAGCCAAGTCTCAGCGGGAGCCTACAATGAGCAGTTCTTC
TRBJ1-1 TRBV7-3 - - CASAEARNTEAFF TGTGCCAGCGCGGAGGCACGAAACACTGAAGCTTTCTTT
TRBJ1-1 TRBV6-5 - TRBD1 CATRVRGQTEAFF TGTGCCACCCGCGTCAGGGGGCAAACTGAAGCTTTCTTT
TRBJ2-7 TRBV5-1 - - CASSSNPTLDEQYF TGCGCCAGCAGCTCGAACCCCACCTTAGACGAGCAGTACTTC
TRBJ1-4 TRBV27 once TRBD1 CASGLRTGFEKLFF TGTGCCAGCGGGCTCCGGACAGGCTTCGAAAAACTGTTTTTT
TRBJ2-1 TRBV28 - TRBD1 CASSLQGARNNEQFF TGTGCCAGCAGTTTACAGGGGGCGCGTAACAATGAGCAGTTCTTC
TRBJ1-1 TRBV6-5 - TRBD1 CASSFRPTGGGTEAFF TGTGCCAGCAGTTTCCGCCCGACAGGGGGCGGCACTGAAGCTTTCTTT
TRBJ1-5 TRBV28 few TRBD1 CASSPSTGARSQHF TGTGCCAGCAGTCCGTCGACAGGGGCCCGGTCCCAGCATTTT
TRBJ2-7 TRBV6-2/TRBV6-3 - TRBD2 CASSIQTPLAGSTYEQYF TGTGCCAGCAGTATACAGACGCCCCTAGCGGGGTCCACCTACGAGCAGTACTTC
TRBJ1-4 TRBV5-1 - - CASSFFAATNEKLFF TGCGCCAGCAGCTTTTTTGCAGCAACTAATGAAAAACTGTTTTTT
TRBJ1-1 TRBV18 - TRBD1 CASSPSDRVNTEAFF TGTGCCAGCTCACCCTCGGACAGGGTGAACACTGAAGCTTTCTTT
TRBJ2-3 TRBV18 - - CASSGIFSTDTQYF TGTGCCAGCTCAGGCATTTTTAGCACAGATACGCAGTATTTT
TRBJ1-1 TRBV5-1 - - CASSLGALRNTEAFF TGCGCCAGCAGCTTGGGGGCACTGCGGAACACTGAAGCTTTCTTT
TRBJ2-3 TRBV6-4 - - CASALPRTSTDTQYF TGTGCCAGCGCCCTCCCCAGGACTAGCACAGATACGCAGTATTTT
TRBJ2-7 TRBV7-9 - - CASSLSDRPYEQYF TGTGCCAGCAGCTTAAGTGACAGACCCTACGAGCAGTACTTC
TRBJ2-1 TRBV18 few - CASSIVRGYSYNEQFF TGTGCCAGCTCAATTGTGCGGGGCTACTCCTACAATGAGCAGTTCTTC
TRBJ1-4 TRBV11-2 - TRBD1 CASTFSTGKEKLFF TGTGCCAGCACCTTTTCGACAGGGAAAGAAAAACTGTTTTTT
TRBJ1-3 TRBV28 - TRBD1 CASLRDRGLIGSGNTIYF TGTGCCAGCCTCCGGGACAGGGGGCTAATAGGTTCTGGAAACACCATATATTTT
TRBJ2-1 TRBV10-3 - - CAIRGAPGGEQFF TGTGCCATCAGGGGGGCCCCGGGAGGTGAGCAGTTCTTC
TRBJ2-6 TRBV10-1 - TRBD1 CASSEGQGKAGANVLTF TGCGCCAGCAGTGAGGGACAGGGAAAGGCTGGGGCCAACGTCCTGACTTTC
TRBJ2-7 TRBV6-2/TRBV6-3 - TRBD2 CASSQRGLAGGYEQYF TGTGCCAGCAGCCAAAGGGGACTAGCGGGAGGCTACGAGCAGTACTTC
TRBJ2-4 TRBV6-5 - - CASSTQGVAKNIQYF TGTGCCAGCAGTACCCAAGGGGTGGCCAAAAACATTCAGTACTTC
TRBJ1-6 TRBV27 - - CASSFFGTNSPLHF TGTGCCAGCAGTTTTTTCGGGACTAACTCACCCCTCCACTTT
TRBJ1-6 TRBV30 few TRBD1 CAWSVGTAFSPLHF TGTGCCTGGAGTGTTGGGACAGCATTTTCACCCCTCCACTTT
TRBJ1-1 TRBV5-4 few - CASNLRTAETEAFF TGTGCCAGCAACCTCCGGACAGCTGAAACTGAAGCTTTCTTT
TRBJ1-3 TRBV5-1 - - CASSLDGTKIGNTIYF TGCGCCAGCAGCTTGGACGGGACAAAAATCGGGAACACCATATATTTT